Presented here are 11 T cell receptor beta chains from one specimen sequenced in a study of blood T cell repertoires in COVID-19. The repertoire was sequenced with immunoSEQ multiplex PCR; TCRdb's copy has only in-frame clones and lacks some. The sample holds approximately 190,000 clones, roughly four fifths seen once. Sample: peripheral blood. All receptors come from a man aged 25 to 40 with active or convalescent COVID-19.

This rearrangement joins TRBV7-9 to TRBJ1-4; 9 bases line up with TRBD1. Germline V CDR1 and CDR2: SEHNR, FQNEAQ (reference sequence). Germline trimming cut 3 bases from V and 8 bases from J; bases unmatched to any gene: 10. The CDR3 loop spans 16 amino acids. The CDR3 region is CASSLGTGGPGEKLFF. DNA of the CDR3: TGTGCCAGCAGCTTGGGCACAGGGGGCCCAGGAGAAAAACTGTTTTTT.

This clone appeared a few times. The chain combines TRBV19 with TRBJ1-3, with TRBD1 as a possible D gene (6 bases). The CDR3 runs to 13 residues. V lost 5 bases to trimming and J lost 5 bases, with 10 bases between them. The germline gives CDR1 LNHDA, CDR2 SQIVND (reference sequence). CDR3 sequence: CASSQTGRNTIYF. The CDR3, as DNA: TGTGCCAGTAGTCAGACAGGTCGAAACACCATATATTTT.

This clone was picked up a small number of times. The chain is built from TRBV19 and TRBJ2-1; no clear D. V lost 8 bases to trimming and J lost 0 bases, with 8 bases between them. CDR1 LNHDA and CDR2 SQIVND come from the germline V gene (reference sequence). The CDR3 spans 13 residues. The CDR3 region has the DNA TGTGCCAGTGCGAGTATCTCCTACAATGAGCAGTTCTTC. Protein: CASASISYNEQFF.

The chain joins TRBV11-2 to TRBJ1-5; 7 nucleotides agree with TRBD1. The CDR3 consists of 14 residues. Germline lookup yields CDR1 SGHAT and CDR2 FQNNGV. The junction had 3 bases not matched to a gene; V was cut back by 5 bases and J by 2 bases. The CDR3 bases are TGTGCCAGCAGCCGAGGACAGGGCAATCAGCCCCAGCATTTT. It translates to CASSRGQGNQPQHF.

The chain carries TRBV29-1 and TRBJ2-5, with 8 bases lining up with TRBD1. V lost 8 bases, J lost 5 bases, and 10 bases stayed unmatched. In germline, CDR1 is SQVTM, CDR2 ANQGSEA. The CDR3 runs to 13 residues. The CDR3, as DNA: TGCAGCTCATCCCGGGACAGGACCGAGACCCAGTACTTC. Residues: CSSSRDRTETQYF.

CDR3 amino acids: CASSFSASGGGTEAFF. DNA of the CDR3: TGTGCCAGCAGCTTTTCAGCTAGTGGGGGCGGCACTGAAGCTTTCTTT. The gene calls are TRBV7-9 and TRBJ1-1, with D possibly matching TRBD1 (6 bases). CDR3 length: 16 residues. CDR1 and CDR2 (germline): SEHNR, FQNEAQ (reference sequence). V dropped 3 bases and J dropped 4 bases, with 18 bases sitting between them.

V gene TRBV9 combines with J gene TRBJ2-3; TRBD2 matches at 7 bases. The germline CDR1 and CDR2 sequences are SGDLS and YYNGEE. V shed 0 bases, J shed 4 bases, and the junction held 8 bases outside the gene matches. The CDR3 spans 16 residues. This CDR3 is CASSVVGLVSADTQYF. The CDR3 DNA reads TGTGCCAGCAGCGTAGTAGGACTAGTTTCCGCAGATACGCAGTATTTT.

The CDR3 bases are TGCAGCGTCGGCTCAGGGGGCGCTGGGGCCAACGTCCTGACTTTC. Its translation is CSVGSGGAGANVLTF. This chain links TRBV29-1 with TRBJ2-6; TRBD1 agrees at 8 bases. The CDR3 sequence is 15 residues long. Looked up from germline, CDR1 is SQVTM and CDR2 is ANQGSEA. V lost 6 bases to trimming and J lost 2 bases; unmatched junction nucleotides: 6.

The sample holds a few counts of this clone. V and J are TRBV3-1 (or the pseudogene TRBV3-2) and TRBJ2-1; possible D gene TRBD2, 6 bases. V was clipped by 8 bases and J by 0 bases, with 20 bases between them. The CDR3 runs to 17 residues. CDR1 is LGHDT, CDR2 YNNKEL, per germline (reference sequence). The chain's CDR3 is CASSTFRDFSSYNEQFF. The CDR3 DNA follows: TGTGCCAGCTCTACATTCCGGGACTTCAGCTCCTACAATGAGCAGTTCTTC.

CDR3 DNA sequence: TGCGCCAGCAGCCCCAGCGGGGGGGCCTCTCCTAGCACAGATACGCAGTATTTT. Translating gives CASSPSGGASPSTDTQYF. The chain couples TRBV5-1 to TRBJ2-3, with 10 nucleotides matching TRBD2. Per germline, CDR1 SGHRS and CDR2 YFSETQ. CDR3 length: 18 residues. Trimming removed 4 bases from V and 0 bases from J; junction bases left unmatched: 11.

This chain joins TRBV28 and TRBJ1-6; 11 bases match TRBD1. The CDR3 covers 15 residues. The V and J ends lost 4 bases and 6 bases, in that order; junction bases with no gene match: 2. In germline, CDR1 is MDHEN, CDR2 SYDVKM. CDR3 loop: CASSWGTGGNSPLHF. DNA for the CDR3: TGTGCCAGCAGTTGGGGGACAGGGGGTAATTCACCCCTCCACTTT.